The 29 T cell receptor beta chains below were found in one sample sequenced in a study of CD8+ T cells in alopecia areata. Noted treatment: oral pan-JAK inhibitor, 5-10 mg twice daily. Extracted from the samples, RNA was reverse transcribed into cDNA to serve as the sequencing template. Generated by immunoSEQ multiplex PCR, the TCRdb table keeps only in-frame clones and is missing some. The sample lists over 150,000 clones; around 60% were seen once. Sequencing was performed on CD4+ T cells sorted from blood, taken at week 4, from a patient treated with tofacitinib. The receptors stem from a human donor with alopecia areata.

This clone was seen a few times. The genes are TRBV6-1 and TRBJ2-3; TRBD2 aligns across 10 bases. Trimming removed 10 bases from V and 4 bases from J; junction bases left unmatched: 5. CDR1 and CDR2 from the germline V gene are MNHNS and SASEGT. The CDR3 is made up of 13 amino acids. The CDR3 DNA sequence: TGTGCCAACCAAGCGGGAGGGGCAGATACGCAGTATTTT. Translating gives CANQAGGADTQYF.

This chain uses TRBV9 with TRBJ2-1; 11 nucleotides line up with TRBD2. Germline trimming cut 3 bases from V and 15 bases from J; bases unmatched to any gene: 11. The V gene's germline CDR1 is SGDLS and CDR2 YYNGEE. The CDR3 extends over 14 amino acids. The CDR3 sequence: CASSAGLAGQPTFF. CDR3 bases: TGTGCCAGCAGCGCAGGACTAGCGGGTCAACCCACGTTCTTC.

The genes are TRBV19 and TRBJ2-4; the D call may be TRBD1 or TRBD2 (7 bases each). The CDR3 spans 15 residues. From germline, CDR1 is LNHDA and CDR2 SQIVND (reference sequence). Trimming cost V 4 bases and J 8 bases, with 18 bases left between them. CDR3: CASSKTGTKGDIQYF. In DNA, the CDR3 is TGTGCCAGTAGTAAGACAGGGACTAAAGGAGACATTCAGTACTTC.

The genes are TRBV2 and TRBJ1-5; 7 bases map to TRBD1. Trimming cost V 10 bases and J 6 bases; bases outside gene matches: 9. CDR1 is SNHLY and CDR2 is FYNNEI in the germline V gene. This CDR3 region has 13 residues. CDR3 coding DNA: TGTGCCACCCAGGGGGGAGGGGGTCAGCCCCAGCATTTT. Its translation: CATQGGGGQPQHF.

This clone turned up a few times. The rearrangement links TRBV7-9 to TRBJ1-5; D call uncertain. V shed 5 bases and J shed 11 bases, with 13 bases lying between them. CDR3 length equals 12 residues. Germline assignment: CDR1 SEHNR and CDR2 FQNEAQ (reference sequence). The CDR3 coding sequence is TGTGCCAGCAGCCCGGGAGTGGGCGCCCAGCATTTT. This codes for CASSPGVGAQHF.

CDR3 protein: CSVEGLAGEQYF. In nucleotides, the CDR3 is TGCAGCGTTGAGGGACTAGCGGGAGAGCAGTACTTC. The rearrangement links TRBV29-1 to TRBJ2-7; 13 nucleotides agree with TRBD2. The germline V gene has CDR1 SQVTM and CDR2 ANQGSEA. CDR3 length: 12 amino acids. Losses at the gene ends were 3 bases for V and 7 bases for J; bases not matched to a gene: 0.

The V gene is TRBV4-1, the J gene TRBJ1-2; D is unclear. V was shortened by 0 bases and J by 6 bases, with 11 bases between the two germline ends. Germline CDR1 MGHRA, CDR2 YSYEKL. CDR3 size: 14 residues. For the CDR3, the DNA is TGCGCCAGCAGCCAAGAACGGGTAACAGATGGCTACACCTTC. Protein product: CASSQERVTDGYTF.

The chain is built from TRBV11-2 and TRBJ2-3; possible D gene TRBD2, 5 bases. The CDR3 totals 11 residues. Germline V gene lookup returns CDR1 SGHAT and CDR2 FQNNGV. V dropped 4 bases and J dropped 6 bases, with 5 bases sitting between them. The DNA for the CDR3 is TGTGCCAGCAGCTCGGGGGATACGCAGTATTTT. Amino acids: CASSSGDTQYF.

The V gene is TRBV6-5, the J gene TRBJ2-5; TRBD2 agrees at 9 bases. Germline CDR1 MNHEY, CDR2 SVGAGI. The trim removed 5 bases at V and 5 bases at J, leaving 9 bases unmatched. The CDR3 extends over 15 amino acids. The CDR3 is CASSGPWLAGETQYF. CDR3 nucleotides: TGTGCCAGCAGTGGACCCTGGCTAGCGGGGGAGACCCAGTACTTC.

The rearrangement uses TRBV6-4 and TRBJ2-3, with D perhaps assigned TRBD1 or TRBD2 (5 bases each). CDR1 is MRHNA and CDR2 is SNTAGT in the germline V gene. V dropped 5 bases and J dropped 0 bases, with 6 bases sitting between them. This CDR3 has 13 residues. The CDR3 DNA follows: TGTGCCAGCAGTCGGGACAGCACAGATACGCAGTATTTT. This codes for CASSRDSTDTQYF.

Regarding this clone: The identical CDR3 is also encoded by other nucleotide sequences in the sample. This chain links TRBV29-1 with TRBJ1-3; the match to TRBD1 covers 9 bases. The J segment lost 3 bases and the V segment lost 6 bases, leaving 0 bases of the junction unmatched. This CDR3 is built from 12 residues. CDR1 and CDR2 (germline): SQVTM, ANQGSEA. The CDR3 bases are TGCAGCGTGGACAGGGGTGGAAACACCATATATTTT. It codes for CSVDRGGNTIYF.

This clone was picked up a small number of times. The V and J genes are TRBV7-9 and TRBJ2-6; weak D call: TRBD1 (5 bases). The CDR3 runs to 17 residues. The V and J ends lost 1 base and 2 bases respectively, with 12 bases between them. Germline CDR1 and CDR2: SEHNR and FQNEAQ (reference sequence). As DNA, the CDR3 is TGTGCCAGCAGCTTAGTCACCAGGGCTACTGGGGCCAACGTCCTGACTTTC. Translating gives CASSLVTRATGANVLTF.

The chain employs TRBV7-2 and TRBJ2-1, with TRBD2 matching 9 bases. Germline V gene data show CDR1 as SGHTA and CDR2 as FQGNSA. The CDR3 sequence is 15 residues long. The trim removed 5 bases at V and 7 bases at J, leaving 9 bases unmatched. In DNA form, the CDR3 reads TGTGCCAGCAGCCCCATTAGCGGGAGTTGGAATGAGCAGTTCTTC. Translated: CASSPISGSWNEQFF.

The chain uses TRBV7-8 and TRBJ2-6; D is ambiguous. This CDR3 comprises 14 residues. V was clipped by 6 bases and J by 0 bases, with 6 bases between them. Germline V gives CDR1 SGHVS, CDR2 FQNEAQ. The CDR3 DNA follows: TGTGCCAGCAGACCCCTCTCTGGGGCCAACGTCCTGACTTTC. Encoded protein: CASRPLSGANVLTF.

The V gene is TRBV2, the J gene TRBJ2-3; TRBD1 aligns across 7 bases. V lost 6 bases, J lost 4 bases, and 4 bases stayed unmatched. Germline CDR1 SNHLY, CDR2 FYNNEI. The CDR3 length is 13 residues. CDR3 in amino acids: CASRDTGADTQYF. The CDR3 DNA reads TGTGCCAGCAGGGATACAGGGGCAGATACGCAGTATTTT.

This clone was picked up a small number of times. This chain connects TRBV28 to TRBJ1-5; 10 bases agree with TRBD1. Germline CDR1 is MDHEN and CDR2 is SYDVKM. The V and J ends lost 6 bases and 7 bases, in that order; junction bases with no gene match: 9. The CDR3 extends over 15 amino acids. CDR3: CASSRGRDRGQPQHF. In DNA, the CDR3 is TGTGCCAGCAGCCGGGGCCGGGACAGGGGCCAGCCCCAGCATTTT.

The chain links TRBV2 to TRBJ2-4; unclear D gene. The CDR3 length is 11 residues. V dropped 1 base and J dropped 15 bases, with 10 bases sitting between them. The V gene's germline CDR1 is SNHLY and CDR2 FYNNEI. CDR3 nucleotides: TGTGCCAGCAGTGAAGAAACCGCTCCGTACTTC. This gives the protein CASSEETAPYF. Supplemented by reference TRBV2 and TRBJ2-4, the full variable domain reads EPEVTQTPSHQVTQMGQEVILRCVPISNHLYFYWYRQILGQKVEFLVSFYNNEISEKSEIFDDQFSVERPDGSNFTLKIRSTKLEDSAMYFCASSEETAPYFGAGTRLSVL.

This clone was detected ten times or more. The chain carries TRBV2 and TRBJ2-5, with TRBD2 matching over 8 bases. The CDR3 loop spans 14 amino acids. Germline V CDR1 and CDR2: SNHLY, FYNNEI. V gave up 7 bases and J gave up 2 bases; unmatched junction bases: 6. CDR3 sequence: CASKLASGQETQYF. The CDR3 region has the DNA TGTGCCAGCAAGCTGGCTAGCGGGCAAGAGACCCAGTACTTC.

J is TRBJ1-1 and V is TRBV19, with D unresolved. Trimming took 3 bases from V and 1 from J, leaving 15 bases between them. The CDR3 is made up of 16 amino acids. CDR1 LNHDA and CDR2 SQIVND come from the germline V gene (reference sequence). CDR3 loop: CASSIDVEGGNTEAFF. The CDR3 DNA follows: TGTGCCAGTAGTATTGATGTGGAGGGAGGGAACACTGAAGCTTTCTTT.

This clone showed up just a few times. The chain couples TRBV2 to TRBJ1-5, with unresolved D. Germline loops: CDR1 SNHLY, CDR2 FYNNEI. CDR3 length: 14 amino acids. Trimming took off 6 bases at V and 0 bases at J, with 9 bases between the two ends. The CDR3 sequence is CASRRSYSNQPQHF. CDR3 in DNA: TGTGCCAGCAGACGGAGTTATAGCAATCAGCCCCAGCATTTT.

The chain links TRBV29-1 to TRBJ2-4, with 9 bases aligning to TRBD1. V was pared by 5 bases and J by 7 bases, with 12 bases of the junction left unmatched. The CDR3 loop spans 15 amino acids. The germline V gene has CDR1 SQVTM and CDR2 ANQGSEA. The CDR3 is CSVRRTGATGNIQYF. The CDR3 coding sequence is TGCAGCGTTAGGAGGACAGGGGCGACCGGGAACATTCAGTACTTC.

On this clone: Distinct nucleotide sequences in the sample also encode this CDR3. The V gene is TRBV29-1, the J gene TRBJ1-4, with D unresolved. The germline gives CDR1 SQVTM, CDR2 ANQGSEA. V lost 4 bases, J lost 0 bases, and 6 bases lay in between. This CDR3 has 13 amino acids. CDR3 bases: TGCAGCGTTGGAGAGGCAACTAATGAAAAACTGTTTTTT. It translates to CSVGEATNEKLFF. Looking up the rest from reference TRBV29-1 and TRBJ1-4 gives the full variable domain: SAVISQKPSRDICQRGTSLTIQCQVDSQVTMMFWYRQQPGQSLTLIATANQGSEATYESGFVIDKFPISRPNLTFSTLTVSNMSPEDSSIYLCSVGEATNEKLFFGSGTQLSVL.

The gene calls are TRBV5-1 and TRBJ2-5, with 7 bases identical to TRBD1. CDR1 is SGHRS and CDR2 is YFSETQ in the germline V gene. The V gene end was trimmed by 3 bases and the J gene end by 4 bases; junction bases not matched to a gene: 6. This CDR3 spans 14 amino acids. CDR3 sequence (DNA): TGCGCCAGCAGCTCTGGACAGGCCGGAGAGACCCAGTACTTC. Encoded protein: CASSSGQAGETQYF.

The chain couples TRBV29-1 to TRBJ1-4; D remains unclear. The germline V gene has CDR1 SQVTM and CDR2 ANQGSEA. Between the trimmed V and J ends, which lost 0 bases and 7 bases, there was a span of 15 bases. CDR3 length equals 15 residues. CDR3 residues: CSVEELGFVFEKLFF. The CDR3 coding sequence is TGCAGCGTTGAAGAGTTAGGGTTCGTTTTTGAAAAACTGTTTTTT.

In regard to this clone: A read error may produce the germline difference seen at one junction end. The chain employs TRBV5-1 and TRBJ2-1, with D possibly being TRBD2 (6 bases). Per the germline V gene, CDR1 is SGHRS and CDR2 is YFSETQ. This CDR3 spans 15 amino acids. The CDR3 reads CASSKSWGLNNGQFF. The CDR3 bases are TGCGCCAGCAGTAAAAGCTGGGGACTCAACAATGGGCAGTTCTTC.

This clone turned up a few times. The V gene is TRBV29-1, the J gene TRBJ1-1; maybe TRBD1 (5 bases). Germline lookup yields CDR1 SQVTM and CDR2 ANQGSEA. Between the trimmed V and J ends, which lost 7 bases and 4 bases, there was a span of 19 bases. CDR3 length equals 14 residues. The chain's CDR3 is CSASLGTASTEAFF. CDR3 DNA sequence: TGCAGCGCTTCGTTAGGGACGGCTAGCACTGAAGCTTTCTTT.

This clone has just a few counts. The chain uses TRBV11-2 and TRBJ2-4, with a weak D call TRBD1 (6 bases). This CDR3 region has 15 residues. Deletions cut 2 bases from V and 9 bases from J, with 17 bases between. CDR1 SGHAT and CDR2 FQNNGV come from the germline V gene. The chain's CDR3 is CASSLSQGSGSIQYF. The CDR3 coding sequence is TGTGCCAGCAGCTTATCCCAGGGGTCGGGCTCCATTCAGTACTTC.

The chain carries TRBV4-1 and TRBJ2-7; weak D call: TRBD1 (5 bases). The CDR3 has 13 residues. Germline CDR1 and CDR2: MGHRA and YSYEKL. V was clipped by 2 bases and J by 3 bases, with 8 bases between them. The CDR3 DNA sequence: TGCGCCAGCAGCCAACCAGGGATCTACGAGCAGTACTTC. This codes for CASSQPGIYEQYF.

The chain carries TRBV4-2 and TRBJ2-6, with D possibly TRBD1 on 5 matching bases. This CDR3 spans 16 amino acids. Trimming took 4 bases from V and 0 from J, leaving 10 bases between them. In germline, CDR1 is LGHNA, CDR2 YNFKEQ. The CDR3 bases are TGTGCCAGCAGCCGAGCACAGGACTCTGGGGCCAACGTCCTGACTTTC. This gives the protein CASSRAQDSGANVLTF.